This paragraph reports one TCR beta chain. Its antigen remains unknown. The CDR3 sequence is 15 residues long. In germline, CDR1 is MNHEY, CDR2 SMNVEV (reference sequence). With 5 bases removed from V and 6 bases from J, the gap between germline ends came to 19 bases. The data derive from a study of cytomegalovirus exposure and HLA in healthy donors. The wider study: From HLA-typed donors, an early data release held around 85 million unique TCRs. The study, taken as a whole, reports: One later analysis reportedly identified an Asian-associated ancestry cluster that showed fewer N-insertions than the approximately 700-donor mean. The study dropped some indistinguishable V segments, TRBV6-2 and TRBV6-3 among them.

The study ran its PCR with 60 Vbeta and 13 Jbeta primers. Profiled with immunoSEQ multiplex PCR; TCRdb holds only in-frame clones, not every one. This sample has under 200,000 clones, with 65% to 85% found just once. The specimen sequenced was PBMCs. The TCR originated in a man aged 45 to 65 in good health and CMV-seronegative. The chain combines TRBV27 with TRBJ1-1; D possibly corresponds to TRBD1 (6 bases). In nucleotides, the CDR3 is TGTGCCAGCAGTGCCTTCCGGGACACCCCTCCTGAAGCTTTCTTT. This codes for CASSAFRDTPPEAFF.